These T cell receptor beta chains were read from a single sample in a study of T cell responses to AZD1222 COVID-19 vaccine. The protocol was immunoSEQ multiplex PCR, while the TCRdb copy is restricted to in-frame clones and leaves out a portion. Counted here are tens of thousands of clones, approximately 90% occurring once; the ten biggest clones make up under 14%. Sample: peripheral blood, taken 28 days after the second AZD1222 dose. All receptors derive from an adult who received the AZD1222 COVID-19 vaccine. Each CDR3 is given with its conserved first and last residue. Fields, in order: clone size, J gene, D gene, CDR3 length, V gene, CDR3 DNA, CDR3 protein. A D gene is named only where the DNA matches it firmly. Clone size appears in some rows only: once, few, many, or a class for an expanded clone.

>-|TRBJ1-2|-|13|TRBV5-5
TGTGCCAGCAGCTTGCAGGGTAACTATGGCTACACCTTC
CASSLQGNYGYTF
>-|TRBJ1-2|-|16|TRBV4-3
TGCGCCAGCAGCCAAGGAGCAGGGATAGCCCACTATGGCTACACCTTC
CASSQGAGIAHYGYTF
>-|TRBJ2-2|TRBD1|15|TRBV5-5
TGTGCCAGCAGCTTAGGGGACAGGGACACCGGGGAGCTGTTTTTT
CASSLGDRDTGELFF
>-|TRBJ2-3|-|14|TRBV7-8
TGTGCCAGCAGCTTGACCCCAGCGTCCGATACGCAGTATTTT
CASSLTPASDTQYF
>-|TRBJ2-7|TRBD1|16|TRBV28
TGTGCCAGCAGTTTCCCTCCGGACAGGGTGGGTTACGAGCAGTACTTC
CASSFPPDRVGYEQYF
>-|TRBJ2-2|-|13|TRBV5-1
TGCGCCAGCAGCTCTCTAGCCACCGGGGAGCTGTTTTTT
CASSSLATGELFF
>-|TRBJ1-5|-|15|TRBV4-2
TGTGCCAGCAGCCAAGAGGTACTTAGCAATCAGCCCCAGCATTTT
CASSQEVLSNQPQHF
>-|TRBJ2-1|TRBD2|14|TRBV5-1
TGCGCTACGTCCGGGACTAGCGGAAACAATGAGCAGTTCTTC
CATSGTSGNNEQFF
>-|TRBJ1-5|-|15|TRBV19
TGTGCCAGTGCTCAGGGTGATCGGTCCGATCAGCCCCAGCATTTT
CASAQGDRSDQPQHF
>-|TRBJ1-2|-|16|TRBV28
TGTGCCAGCAGAACCCAGACTACGGGGAAGAACTATGGCTACACCTTC
CASRTQTTGKNYGYTF
>-|TRBJ2-1|-|16|TRBV7-3
TGTGCCAGCAGCTTATGGCGGGGTAGCTCCTACAATGAGCAGTTCTTC
CASSLWRGSSYNEQFF
>-|TRBJ1-3|-|16|TRBV28
TGTGCCAGCAGTTTATGGCGTGGGGGGACCGGAAACACCATATATTTT
CASSLWRGGTGNTIYF
>few|TRBJ1-1|-|14|TRBV19
TGTGCCAGTAGTTTTGGACTCGGGGGGACTGAAGCTTTCTTT
CASSFGLGGTEAFF
>-|TRBJ2-1|-|14|TRBV5-1
TGCGCCAGCAGCTTGGGAGGGATGGACAATGAGCAGTTCTTC
CASSLGGMDNEQFF
>-|TRBJ1-3|-|17|TRBV9
TGTGCCAGCAGCGCCCGCCCCCGGGGATACTCTGGAAACACCATATATTTT
CASSARPRGYSGNTIYF
>few|TRBJ2-2|TRBD1|16|TRBV18
TGTGCCAGCTCACCACCTACAGGGGGGAACACCGGGGAGCTGTTTTTT
CASSPPTGGNTGELFF
>-|TRBJ2-7|-|14|TRBV6-5
TGTGCCAGCAGGCAACCCGGGGGACCCTACGAGCAGTACTTC
CASRQPGGPYEQYF
>-|TRBJ2-1|-|16|TRBV7-7
TGTGCTAGCTCCCTTAGCCCCTCTCACTCCTACAATGAGCAGTTCTTC
CASSLSPSHSYNEQFF
>-|TRBJ2-7|-|13|TRBV11-2
TGTGCCAGCACCTGGGGGGTAACCTACGAGCAGTACTTC
CASTWGVTYEQYF
>-|TRBJ1-2|TRBD1|16|TRBV4-3
TGCGCCAGCAGCCAAGATAGGGCAGGGGGCTATTATGGCTACACCTTC
CASSQDRAGGYYGYTF
>-|TRBJ1-1|-|13|TRBV7-2
TGTGCCAGCAGCTTAGAAGTGCAAGGTGAAGCTTTCTTT
CASSLEVQGEAFF
>-|TRBJ2-7|-|13|TRBV10-3
TGTGCCATCAGTGAGGCAGGGGAGGACGAGCAGTACTTC
CAISEAGEDEQYF